This entry lists 32 T cell receptor beta chains sequenced from one sample in a study of blood T cell repertoires in COVID-19. Data came from immunoSEQ multiplex PCR; TCRdb stores just in-frame clones and leaves some out. This table holds under 400,000 clones, approximately 89% found once. The sample was peripheral blood. The receptors were gathered from a woman aged 60-75 years with COVID-19, enrolled during active disease.

The rearrangement links TRBV28 to TRBJ2-4; D uncertain. The CDR3 is 15 residues long. V lost 6 bases and J 0 bases, leaving 12 bases between the germline ends. The V gene's germline CDR1 is MDHEN and CDR2 SYDVKM. CDR3 region: CASSQMELAKNIQYF. In nucleotides, the CDR3 is TGTGCCAGCAGCCAAATGGAGTTAGCCAAAAACATTCAGTACTTC.

The chain has TRBV5-1 and TRBJ1-1; D gene unclear. CDR3 length: 13 amino acids. V lost 4 bases, J lost 3 bases, and 10 bases lay in between. CDR1 is SGHRS and CDR2 is YFSETQ in the germline V gene. This chain's CDR3 is CASSRYGDTEAFF. For the CDR3, the DNA is TGCGCCAGCAGCAGATACGGGGACACTGAAGCTTTCTTT.

The V gene is TRBV9, the J gene TRBJ1-1; the match to TRBD1 covers 10 bases. Germline assignment: CDR1 SGDLS and CDR2 YYNGEE. V lost 3 bases, J lost 0 bases, and 5 bases stayed unmatched. This CDR3 comprises 16 residues. DNA of the CDR3: TGTGCCAGCAGCGCCAGACAGGGGGCATTGAACACTGAAGCTTTCTTT. Its protein product is CASSARQGALNTEAFF.

The chain uses TRBV7-9 and TRBJ1-1; tentative D call: TRBD1 (6 bases). V lost 5 bases and J lost 2, with 18 bases in between. Germline V gives CDR1 SEHNR, CDR2 FQNEAQ (reference sequence). The CDR3 loop spans 16 amino acids. Written as DNA, the CDR3 is TGTGCCAGCAGCGGCACACCGGGACAAAAAAACACTGAAGCTTTCTTT. This gives the protein CASSGTPGQKNTEAFF.

V and J are TRBV5-1 and TRBJ1-6; 8 nucleotides align to TRBD1. Germline CDR1 reads SGHRS; CDR2 reads YFSETQ. V was pared by 6 bases and J by 12 bases, with 14 bases of the junction left unmatched. This CDR3 spans 15 amino acids. This chain's CDR3 is CASKRIPGTGEPLHF. The CDR3 nucleotides read TGCGCCAGCAAGAGGATACCAGGGACAGGTGAACCCCTCCACTTT.

V usage is TRBV5-1 and J usage is TRBJ2-2; unclear D gene. V was cut by 0 bases and J by 7 bases, with 10 bases left in between. From germline, CDR1 is SGHRS and CDR2 YFSETQ. This CDR3 is 14 amino acids long. CDR3 bases: TGCGCCAGCAGCTTGGATGTTAGCCTCGGGGAGCTGTTTTTT. Amino acids: CASSLDVSLGELFF.

This clone is a singleton in its sample. V and J are TRBV19 and TRBJ1-2; perhaps TRBD1 as D (5 bases). This CDR3 region has 15 residues. The V gene lost 3 bases and the J gene lost 9 bases, with 20 bases spanning the gap. CDR1 and CDR2 from the germline V gene are LNHDA and SQIVND (reference sequence). The CDR3 region has the DNA TGTGCCAGTAGTATCCCCCTCCTTCGACAGCAGCGCTACACCTTC. Protein: CASSIPLLRQQRYTF.

There are a few counts of this clone. V gene TRBV27 combines with J gene TRBJ2-1; 7 nucleotides match TRBD2. With V trimmed by 6 bases and J by 3 bases, 8 bases remained unmatched. There are 15 residues in the CDR3. Germline V gene data show CDR1 as MNHEY and CDR2 as SMNVEV (reference sequence). CDR3 DNA sequence: TGTGCCAGCAGCACTTTTGGACTAGACTACAATGAGCAGTTCTTC. Translation: CASSTFGLDYNEQFF.

The CDR3 reads CASRETSWETQYF. In nucleotides, the CDR3 is TGTGCCAGCAGAGAGACTAGCTGGGAGACCCAGTACTTC. This sequence joins TRBV2 and TRBJ2-5, with TRBD2 matching over 7 bases. The trim removed 6 bases at V and 5 bases at J, leaving 6 bases unmatched. CDR1 is SNHLY, CDR2 FYNNEI, per germline. This CDR3 is 13 amino acids long.

J is TRBJ1-1 and V is TRBV28, with 10 positions matching TRBD1. Germline V gene lookup returns CDR1 MDHEN and CDR2 SYDVKM. Trimming at V came to 4 bases and at J to 5 bases, leaving 7 bases not matched to a gene. The CDR3 is 15 amino acids. CDR3 sequence: CASSSPGTGVTEAFF. CDR3 nucleotides: TGTGCCAGCAGTTCTCCCGGGACAGGGGTAACTGAAGCTTTCTTT.

V gene TRBV11-2 combines with J gene TRBJ1-6, with unresolved D. Germline V lookup: CDR1 SGHAT, CDR2 FQNNGV. Trimming removed 6 bases from V and 10 bases from J, with 13 bases in between. CDR3 length equals 13 residues. The CDR3 DNA is TGTGCCAGCAGGTCCGTCGGGAGCTCACCCCTCCACTTT. Translating it yields CASRSVGSSPLHF.

The rearrangement joins TRBV7-2 to TRBJ2-5, with D tentatively TRBD1 (7 bases). This CDR3 region has 15 residues. Looked up from germline, CDR1 is SGHTA and CDR2 is FQGNSA. With 3 bases removed from V and 6 bases from J, the gap between germline ends came to 17 bases. The CDR3 nucleotides read TGTGCCAGCAGCTTCGTCCGACAGGGAGGAAAGACCCAGTACTTC. This gives the protein CASSFVRQGGKTQYF.

This rearrangement joins TRBV24-1 to TRBJ2-5, with a weak D call TRBD2 (7 bases). CDR1 is KGHDR and CDR2 is SFDVKD in the germline V gene. V dropped 2 bases and J dropped 4 bases, with 13 bases sitting between them. The CDR3 runs 15 residues. CDR3 in DNA: TGTGCCACCAGTGATTCCCGGGGGGCGGGAGAGACCCAGTACTTC. Protein product: CATSDSRGAGETQYF.

The rearrangement joins TRBV7-9 to TRBJ1-2; D gene uncertain. Germline V gives CDR1 SEHNR, CDR2 FQNEAQ (reference sequence). The CDR3 has 9 residues. The DNA of the CDR3 is TGTGCAGAGCGAGATGGCTACACCTTC. Protein: CAERDGYTF.

This clone was counted once. This chain uses TRBV7-9 with TRBJ1-1; 8 positions match TRBD1. The germline gives CDR1 SEHNR, CDR2 FQNEAQ (reference sequence). V was clipped by 2 bases and J by 6 bases; unmatched bases: 11. The CDR3 is 16 amino acids. The CDR3 spells CASSLWGQGARAEAFF. As DNA, the CDR3 is TGTGCCAGCAGCTTATGGGGTCAGGGGGCGCGCGCTGAAGCTTTCTTT.

The chain employs TRBV15 and TRBJ1-1; the D is unclear. The CDR3 totals 12 residues. V lost 0 bases and J lost 9, with 8 bases in between. Germline loops: CDR1 LNHNV, CDR2 YYDKDF (reference sequence). CDR3 in amino acids: CATSRDIQKAFF. As DNA, the CDR3 is TGTGCCACCAGCAGAGATATACAGAAAGCTTTCTTT.

The chain joins TRBV19 to TRBJ1-2; 7 bases match TRBD1. CDR1 and CDR2 (germline): LNHDA, SQIVND (reference sequence). The CDR3 extends over 17 amino acids. V was clipped by 8 bases and J by 3 bases; unmatched bases: 18. In DNA, the CDR3 is TGTGCCAGTGCAAGGTCGCAGGGGGTTCTGGTGGACTATGGCTACACCTTC. Translation gives CASARSQGVLVDYGYTF. Variable domain in full (rest from reference TRBV19 and TRBJ1-2): DGGITQSPKYLFRKEGQNVTLSCEQNLNHDAMYWYRQDPGQGLRLIYYSQIVNDFQKGDIAEGYSVSREKKESFPLTVTSAQKNPTAFYLCASARSQGVLVDYGYTFGSGTRLTVV.

J is TRBJ1-1 and V is TRBV7-8; 7 bases map to TRBD1. This CDR3 comprises 15 residues. Germline V gives CDR1 SGHVS, CDR2 FQNEAQ. The ends lost 4 bases at V and 0 bases at J; junction bases unmatched: 5. CDR3 coding DNA: TGTGCCAGCAGCTCTAAGACAGGGCTGAACACTGAAGCTTTCTTT. Protein sequence: CASSSKTGLNTEAFF. Complete variable domain (other parts from reference TRBV7-8 and TRBJ1-1): GAGVSQSPRYKVAKRGQDVALRCDPISGHVSLFWYQQALGQGPEFLTYFQNEAQLDKSGLPSDRFFAERPEGSVSTLKIQRTQQEDSAVYLCASSSKTGLNTEAFFGQGTRLTVV.

The chain recombines TRBV18 with TRBJ2-1, with TRBD1 identical over 7 bases. The CDR3 is made up of 17 amino acids. The trim removed 1 base at V and 1 base at J, leaving 7 bases unmatched. Germline CDR1 KGHSH, CDR2 LQKENI. The CDR3 spells CASSPRIQGSSYNEQFF. CDR3 sequence (DNA): TGTGCCAGCTCACCACGTATACAGGGGTCATCCTACAATGAGCAGTTCTTC. Drawing the rest from reference TRBV18 and TRBJ2-1, the complete variable domain is NAGVMQNPRHLVRRRGQEARLRCSPMKGHSHVYWYRQLPEEGLKFMVYLQKENIIDESGMPKERFSAEFPKEGPSILRIQQVVRGDSAAYFCASSPRIQGSSYNEQFFGPGTRLTVL.

The J gene is TRBJ1-1, the V gene TRBV28; a possible D gene is TRBD1 (6 bases). V was shortened by 8 bases and J by 6 bases, with 19 bases between the two germline ends. This CDR3 is 14 amino acids long. Germline assignment: CDR1 MDHEN and CDR2 SYDVKM. DNA for the CDR3: TGTGCCAGCGCGAAAGGGGGAAACAGCGCTGAAGCTTTCTTT. It yields the protein CASAKGGNSAEAFF.

The CDR3 loop reads CASSQEGLSEKLFF. The CDR3 DNA follows: TGTGCCAGCAGCCAAGAGGGACTGAGTGAAAAACTGTTTTTT. V usage is TRBV4-2 and J usage is TRBJ1-4; D possibly corresponds to TRBD1 (5 bases). The CDR3 spans 14 residues. V lost 0 bases to trimming and J lost 7 bases, with 9 bases between them. Germline V lookup: CDR1 LGHNA, CDR2 YNFKEQ.

This rearrangement joins TRBV7-3 to TRBJ2-2; TRBD1 is a possible D gene (6 bases). CDR1 is SGHTA, CDR2 FQGTGA, per germline. The CDR3 is 14 residues long. V was pared by 4 bases and J by 0 bases, with 6 bases between. The CDR3 bases are TGTGCCAGCAGCTGGGGGCCGAACACCGGGGAGCTGTTTTTT. Translation gives CASSWGPNTGELFF.

This sequence joins TRBV9 and TRBJ1-2; a possible D gene is TRBD1 (6 bases). The CDR3 has 17 residues. Trimming left V 0 bases short and J 3 bases short, with 18 bases between. CDR1 and CDR2 (germline): SGDLS, YYNGEE. CDR3 coding DNA: TGTGCCAGCAGCGTAGACCCTTATGGGGGGGGCGACTATGGCTACACCTTC. Its translation: CASSVDPYGGGDYGYTF.

The rearrangement uses TRBV6-1 and TRBJ1-2; no firm D call. The CDR3 runs to 14 residues. V lost 0 bases to trimming and J lost 4 bases, with 9 bases between them. Germline V gene data show CDR1 as MNHNS and CDR2 as SASEGT. CDR3: CASSEAGSFYGYTF. The CDR3 region has the DNA TGTGCCAGCAGTGAAGCCGGGAGCTTCTATGGCTACACCTTC.

V usage is TRBV5-1 and J usage is TRBJ2-2, with D possibly matching TRBD2 (5 bases). The germline V and J ends were trimmed by 1 base and 1 base, with 8 bases remaining between them. The CDR3 is 15 amino acids. CDR1 is SGHRS, CDR2 YFSETQ, per germline. In DNA, the CDR3 is TGCGCCAGCAGCTTGTCGGCGGGGAACACCGGGGAGCTGTTTTTT. Translating gives CASSLSAGNTGELFF.

For this clone: One end of the junction is discordant with germline, which a read error may explain. This chain's CDR3 is CASNPGQGAVRPHF. Written as DNA, the CDR3 is TGTGCCAGCAACCCGGGACAGGGGGCCGTCCGACCCCACTTC. V usage is TRBV6-6 and J usage is TRBJ2-7, with 12 bases aligning to TRBD1. This CDR3 region has 14 residues. CDR1 is MNHNY and CDR2 is SVGAGI in the germline V gene (reference sequence).

J is TRBJ1-1 and V is TRBV12-3 or TRBV12-4, with unresolved D. Trimming pared 2 bases from V and 6 bases from J, leaving 10 bases between. The CDR3 loop spans 13 amino acids. CDR3 in amino acids: CASSLSPRAEAFF. CDR3 nucleotides: TGTGCCAGCAGTTTATCACCGCGGGCTGAAGCTTTCTTT.

This rearrangement joins TRBV15 to TRBJ1-2, with TRBD1 as a possible D gene (6 bases). The CDR3 totals 14 residues. Germline V gene sequence: CDR1 LNHNV, CDR2 YYDKDF (reference sequence). V was shortened by 3 bases and J by 0 bases, with 8 bases between the two germline ends. In nucleotides, the CDR3 is TGTGCCACCAGCAGTCGGACAGCTAACTATGGCTACACCTTC. Translated, it gives CATSSRTANYGYTF.

The chain has TRBV5-1 and TRBJ1-1, with 8 positions matching TRBD1. Germline loops: CDR1 SGHRS, CDR2 YFSETQ. Trimming cost V 4 bases and J 11 bases; bases outside gene matches: 7. This CDR3 is 12 amino acids long. CDR3 sequence: CASSRDRGWAFF. Written as DNA, the CDR3 is TGCGCCAGCAGCAGAGACAGGGGCTGGGCTTTCTTT.

This clone was picked up one time. The chain joins TRBV2 to TRBJ2-5; TRBD1 matches 7 bases. The V and J ends lost 2 bases and 13 bases, in that order; junction bases with no gene match: 4. The germline V gene encodes CDR1 SNHLY and CDR2 FYNNEI. The length of the CDR3 is 11 residues. This CDR3 is CASSEIGQVYF. The CDR3, as DNA: TGTGCCAGCAGTGAAATCGGACAGGTGTACTTC.

The chain links TRBV6-6 to TRBJ2-3; TRBD1 aligns across 7 bases. Germline V gene sequence: CDR1 MNHNY, CDR2 SVGAGI (reference sequence). The CDR3 spans 15 residues. The ends lost 5 bases at V and 5 bases at J; junction bases unmatched: 10. The CDR3 sequence is CASSTRDSLRDTQYF. CDR3 coding DNA: TGTGCCAGCAGTACACGGGACAGCCTACGAGATACGCAGTATTTT.

As for this clone: The sample holds other DNA sequences that translate to the same CDR3. The chain links TRBV30 to TRBJ1-3; no definite D call. CDR1 is GTSNPN, CDR2 SVGIG, per germline (reference sequence). The CDR3 consists of 13 residues. V lost 2 bases and J lost 0, with 5 bases in between. The chain's CDR3 is CAWSRGSGNTIYF. Here the CDR3 DNA reads TGTGCCTGGAGTCGAGGCTCTGGAAACACCATATATTTT.